Listed below are T cell receptor beta chains from one sample, sequenced in a study of T cells in tuberculosis. Repertoires were generated with immunoSEQ multiplex PCR, while TCRdb's copy carries only in-frame clones and drops some. The sample consists of tens of thousands of clones, around 96% of them appearing once. The sample taken for sequencing was PBMCs. Receptors originate from a donor aged 10-29 years with latent tuberculosis or without tuberculosis infection. The CDR3 runs from the conserved cysteine through the conserved F or W. D genes are given only for firm matches. Clone size is stated in some rows and not others, as once, few, many or a class when expanded.

DNA: TGTGCCAGCAGTTACTCGAGGGGGGGGGCCTACAATGAGCAGTTCTTC
CDR3: CASSYSRGGAYNEQFF
size: -
D: -
V: TRBV6-5
J: TRBJ2-1

DNA: TGCGCCAGCAGCTCCGGACAGGGCTACGAGCAGTACTTC
CDR3: CASSSGQGYEQYF
size: -
D: TRBD1
V: TRBV5-1
J: TRBJ2-7

DNA: TGCGCCAGCAGCCCAGGACGACTAGCGGTTAACACCGGGGAGCTGTTTTTT
CDR3: CASSPGRLAVNTGELFF
size: -
D: TRBD2
V: TRBV5-1
J: TRBJ2-2

DNA: TGTGCCTGGAGTGGACAGCGCAATGAAAAACTGTTTTTT
CDR3: CAWSGQRNEKLFF
size: -
D: -
V: TRBV30
J: TRBJ1-4

DNA: TGTGCCAGCAGAGAGGACACAGATACGCAGTATTTT
CDR3: CASREDTDTQYF
size: -
D: -
V: TRBV2
J: TRBJ2-3

DNA: TGTGCCAGCAGTCCTTCGACAGGGAATCAGCCCCAGCATTTT
CDR3: CASSPSTGNQPQHF
size: -
D: TRBD1
V: TRBV6-1
J: TRBJ1-5

DNA: TGTGCCAGCATCATCACAGGGATAAACTATGGCTACACCTTC
CDR3: CASIITGINYGYTF
size: -
D: -
V: TRBV6-1
J: TRBJ1-2

DNA: TGTGCCAGCAGCTTAAGGGACAGGGTCTACGAGCAGTACTTC
CDR3: CASSLRDRVYEQYF
size: -
D: TRBD1
V: TRBV13
J: TRBJ2-7

DNA: TGTGCCAGCAGCCAGGGGGTATTAGGGAGCAATCAGCCCCAGCATTTT
CDR3: CASSQGVLGSNQPQHF
size: -
D: TRBD1
V: TRBV5-6
J: TRBJ1-5

DNA: TGTGCCTGGACCATATCGGGAGGCACAGATACGCAGTATTTT
CDR3: CAWTISGGTDTQYF
size: -
D: -
V: TRBV30
J: TRBJ2-3

DNA: TGCGCCAGCAGCCCGTGGGGGGGCACTGAAGCTTTCTTT
CDR3: CASSPWGGTEAFF
size: -
D: -
V: TRBV5-1
J: TRBJ1-1

DNA: TGTGCCAGCAGCCCCCTCGTTGGGGGGAGGTCAGGGAATGAGCAGTTCTTC
CDR3: CASSPLVGGRSGNEQFF
size: -
D: -
V: TRBV5-6
J: TRBJ2-1

DNA: TGTGCCAGTAAGGGGGTTAGGGGACATGGGAATCAGCCCCAGCATTTT
CDR3: CASKGVRGHGNQPQHF
size: -
D: -
V: TRBV19
J: TRBJ1-5

DNA: TGCGCCAGCAGCCAAGTCGGACAGGGAATTTCTCAGCCCCAGCATTTT
CDR3: CASSQVGQGISQPQHF
size: -
D: TRBD1
V: TRBV4-1
J: TRBJ1-5

DNA: TGTGCCAGCATCCGGCTAAGCGGGGACACCGGGGAGCTGTTTTTT
CDR3: CASIRLSGDTGELFF
size: -
D: TRBD2
V: TRBV7-9
J: TRBJ2-2

DNA: TGTGCCAGCAGTGCAGGGGGCAGGGGCTACGAGCAGTACTTC
CDR3: CASSAGGRGYEQYF
size: -
D: TRBD1
V: TRBV6-1
J: TRBJ2-7

DNA: TGTGCCAGCAGTTTGGAGAACCACTATAATTCACCCCTCCACTTT
CDR3: CASSLENHYNSPLHF
size: -
D: -
V: TRBV27
J: TRBJ1-6

DNA: TGCAGCGTTGAGGCCACCACGAACACTGAAGCTTTCTTT
CDR3: CSVEATTNTEAFF
size: -
D: -
V: TRBV29-1
J: TRBJ1-1

DNA: TGTGCCAGCAGTTCCGGGACACTAAACTACGAGCAGTACTTC
CDR3: CASSSGTLNYEQYF
size: -
D: -
V: TRBV25-1
J: TRBJ2-7

DNA: TGTGCCAGCAGTTGGCCCCGGCGGGACAGCCTTTCTGGTGAGCAGTTCTTC
CDR3: CASSWPRRDSLSGEQFF
size: -
D: -
V: TRBV2
J: TRBJ2-1

DNA: TGTGCCAGCAGCCCCTCTGGCCCGGATACGCAGTATTTT
CDR3: CASSPSGPDTQYF
size: -
D: -
V: TRBV7-6
J: TRBJ2-3

DNA: TGTGCCAGCACCCCGGGGGAGGGGCTGGGGGAGCAGTACTTC
CDR3: CASTPGEGLGEQYF
size: -
D: TRBD2
V: TRBV9
J: TRBJ2-7

DNA: TGTGCCTGGAGTGTAAGGGGGACAGGTAGCAATCAGCCCCAGCATTTT
CDR3: CAWSVRGTGSNQPQHF
size: -
D: TRBD1
V: TRBV30
J: TRBJ1-5

DNA: TGTGCCAGTAGTATAGCTGGCGGGGGGGCCTACGAGCAGTACTTC
CDR3: CASSIAGGGAYEQYF
size: -
D: TRBD2
V: TRBV19
J: TRBJ2-7

DNA: TGCAGCGTTGAGCCCCGAGGGGCGGGAGTTGATCGGAATGAGCAGTTCTTC
CDR3: CSVEPRGAGVDRNEQFF
size: -
D: TRBD2
V: TRBV29-1
J: TRBJ2-1

DNA: TGTGCCAGCGAAAAAGAGGGGCTGGGACAGGGGGGTACTGAAGCTTTCTTT
CDR3: CASEKEGLGQGGTEAFF
size: -
D: TRBD1
V: TRBV7-9
J: TRBJ1-1

DNA: TGTGCCTGGAGTGTCAGACTAGCGGGAGAAGAGACCCAGTACTTC
CDR3: CAWSVRLAGEETQYF
size: -
D: TRBD2
V: TRBV30
J: TRBJ2-5

DNA: TGTGCCAGTAGTATGACCGGGACAGCTGGAAACACCATATATTTT
CDR3: CASSMTGTAGNTIYF
size: -
D: TRBD1
V: TRBV19
J: TRBJ1-3

DNA: TGCGCCAGCAGCTTCCGGGGTATAGCTTTCTTT
CDR3: CASSFRGIAFF
size: once
D: -
V: TRBV5-1
J: TRBJ1-1

DNA: TGTGCCAGTAGTATAGATGGTTGGCAGCGGGGTCCCCTCGAGCAGTACTTC
CDR3: CASSIDGWQRGPLEQYF
size: -
D: TRBD2
V: TRBV19
J: TRBJ2-7

DNA: TGTGCCAGCAGTACCCGACAGGGTTCGTCCTACAATGAGCAGTTCTTC
CDR3: CASSTRQGSSYNEQFF
size: -
D: TRBD1
V: TRBV27
J: TRBJ2-1

DNA: TGTGCCAGCAGCTTGGTTGGGACAGGGGCTGAGCAGTTCTTC
CDR3: CASSLVGTGAEQFF
size: -
D: TRBD1
V: TRBV5-4
J: TRBJ2-1

DNA: TGTGCCTGGAGTGTTCTGGGTCGGGGTGGCTACACCTTC
CDR3: CAWSVLGRGGYTF
size: -
D: -
V: TRBV30
J: TRBJ1-2

DNA: TGCGCCACCCGGCTGGGGGACAGGGGTTGCGAGCAGTACTTC
CDR3: CATRLGDRGCEQYF
size: -
D: TRBD1
V: TRBV10-1
J: TRBJ2-7

DNA: TGCGCCAGCAGCCTCGATAGCGTCTATGGCTACACCTTC
CDR3: CASSLDSVYGYTF
size: -
D: -
V: TRBV5-1
J: TRBJ1-2

DNA: TGTGCCAGCAGTAACCAGGGTATCATCCAGTACGAGCAGTACTTC
CDR3: CASSNQGIIQYEQYF
size: -
D: -
V: TRBV2
J: TRBJ2-7